The next 21 T cell receptor beta chains were all read from a single sample in a study of T cells in tumors after PD-1 blockade. Here immunoSEQ multiplex PCR was the method, and the copy in TCRdb shows in-frame clones only, minus some. The sample records about 63,000 clones, under 80% being singletons. The sample in question was PBMCs, obtained after anti-PD-1 treatment. Source of these receptors: a human donor with basal cell carcinoma.

This sequence joins TRBV3-1 (or the pseudogene TRBV3-2) and TRBJ1-1; D remains unclear. With 4 bases removed from V and 3 bases from J, the gap between germline ends came to 12 bases. This CDR3 is built from 14 residues. Germline assignment: CDR1 LGHDT and CDR2 YNNKEL (reference sequence). The chain's CDR3 is CASSRYPGHTEAFF. The CDR3, as DNA: TGTGCCAGCAGCCGGTACCCGGGCCACACTGAAGCTTTCTTT.

This clone was seen a single time. J is TRBJ1-1 and V is TRBV3-1 (or the pseudogene TRBV3-2), with no clear D. Germline CDR1 reads LGHDT; CDR2 reads YNNKEL (reference sequence). V gave up 4 bases and J gave up 7 bases, with 10 bases separating them. This CDR3 is 12 amino acids long. The CDR3 DNA follows: TGTGCCAGCAGCCGGGGAGCCTATGAAGCTTTCTTT. Amino acids: CASSRGAYEAFF.

V usage is TRBV5-4 and J usage is TRBJ1-2; no reliable D call. The CDR3 length is 14 residues. With 3 bases removed from V and 8 bases from J, the gap between germline ends came to 17 bases. Germline V gene sequence: CDR1 SGHNT, CDR2 YYREEE (reference sequence). CDR3 sequence: CASSSIGLPGGYTF. The DNA for the CDR3 is TGTGCCAGCAGCTCTATTGGACTTCCGGGCGGCTACACCTTC.

The rearrangement links TRBV4-2 to TRBJ2-1, with 13 bases aligning to TRBD2. V was pared by 1 base and J by 7 bases, with 4 bases of the junction left unmatched. From germline, CDR1 is LGHNA and CDR2 YNFKEQ. The CDR3 sequence is 16 residues long. The CDR3 nucleotides are TGTGCCAGCAGCCAAGGACTAGCGGGGGGAGAGAATGAGCAGTTCTTC. As protein: CASSQGLAGGENEQFF.

This clone was seen a handful of times. The chain couples TRBV19 to TRBJ1-3; TRBD1 is a possible D gene (5 bases). Deletions cut 4 bases from V and 0 bases from J, with 16 bases between. CDR1 is LNHDA and CDR2 is SQIVND in the germline V gene (reference sequence). CDR3 size: 17 residues. This CDR3 is CASSTRQLRASGNTIYF. For the CDR3, the DNA is TGTGCCAGTAGTACCAGACAGCTCCGAGCCTCTGGAAACACCATATATTTT.

This clone was seen only once. The chain couples TRBV6-5 to TRBJ1-5; 7 nucleotides agree with TRBD1. Unmatched junction bases numbered 5, after V lost 6 bases and J lost 0 bases. Germline V lookup: CDR1 MNHEY, CDR2 SVGAGI. This CDR3 comprises 15 residues. CDR3 coding DNA: TGTGCCAGCAGAGTACAGGGGTTTAGCAATCAGCCCCAGCATTTT. Translation: CASRVQGFSNQPQHF.

This clone was detected a few times. The chain combines TRBV6-1 with TRBJ1-4; D gene unclear. The CDR3 runs 12 residues. Germline V gives CDR1 MNHNS, CDR2 SASEGT. Trimming took 2 bases from V and 8 from J, leaving 6 bases between them. The CDR3, as DNA: TGTGCCAGCAGTGAACCCTGGGAAAAACTGTTTTTT. Encoded protein: CASSEPWEKLFF.

A few counts support this clone. Written as DNA, the CDR3 is TGTGCCAGTAGTCCGGGGACGTTCTACTCCTATAATTCACCCCTCCACTTT. Translating it yields CASSPGTFYSYNSPLHF. J is TRBJ1-6 and V is TRBV19; perhaps TRBD1 as D (5 bases). Trimming left V 5 bases short and J 0 bases short, with 14 bases between. CDR3 length equals 17 residues. Germline loops: CDR1 LNHDA, CDR2 SQIVND (reference sequence).

This clone was recorded a few times. V usage is TRBV25-1 and J usage is TRBJ1-4, with a possible D match to TRBD1 (5 bases). Germline V gene sequence: CDR1 MGHDK, CDR2 SYGVNS. The V end was cut by 7 bases, the J end by 12 bases, with 12 bases between. This CDR3 region has 11 residues. The DNA of the CDR3 is TGTGCCAGCATGGGTAGAGGGGAACTGTTTTTT. Translated: CASMGRGELFF. The whole variable domain, remainder taken from reference TRBV25-1 and TRBJ1-4, is EADIYQTPRYLVIGTGKKITLECSQTMGHDKMYWYQQDPGMELHLIHYSYGVNSTEKGDLSSESTVSRIRTEHFPLTLESARPSHTSQYLCASMGRGELFFGSGTQLSVL.

This chain connects TRBV30 to TRBJ1-2; D may be TRBD1 (6 bases). The CDR3 has 14 residues. Deletions cut 1 base from V and 8 bases from J, with 17 bases between. The V gene's germline CDR1 is GTSNPN and CDR2 SVGIG (reference sequence). The CDR3 protein is CAWSGDTRWRGYTF. The DNA for the CDR3 is TGTGCCTGGAGTGGGGACACTCGGTGGAGGGGCTACACCTTC.

The V and J genes are TRBV5-1 and TRBJ2-5; TRBD2 is a possible D gene (6 bases). The CDR3 has 16 residues. Germline values: CDR1 SGHRS, CDR2 YFSETQ. Deletions cut 1 base from V and 4 bases from J, with 17 bases between. DNA for the CDR3: TGCGCCAGCAGCTTGTCTAGTGGGGGGTTAGTAGAGACCCAGTACTTC. The encoded protein is CASSLSSGGLVETQYF.

The gene calls are TRBV18 and TRBJ2-7, with 10 positions matching TRBD1. CDR1 is KGHSH and CDR2 is LQKENI in the germline V gene. Unmatched junction bases numbered 4, after V lost 3 bases and J lost 2 bases. This CDR3 spans 15 amino acids. The CDR3 bases are TGTGCCAGCTCACCCACCGGGACAGGGGCCTACGAGCAGTACTTC. This sequence encodes CASSPTGTGAYEQYF.

The chain joins TRBV6-2 or TRBV6-3 to TRBJ2-1; D may be TRBD2 (7 bases). The germline V gene has CDR1 MNHEY and CDR2 SVGEGT. The CDR3 consists of 16 residues. V was pared by 2 bases and J by 4 bases, with 15 bases between. As DNA, the CDR3 is TGTGCCAGCAGTTACGGGGGGGCAAAGGTATACAATGAGCAGTTCTTC. Translation gives CASSYGGAKVYNEQFF.

Worth noting for this clone: Other DNA sequences in this sample translate to the same CDR3. The chain carries TRBV7-2 and TRBJ2-3, with D unclear. Trimming stripped 3 bases from V and 3 bases from J, with 13 bases between. The CDR3 runs to 15 residues. Germline lookup yields CDR1 SGHTA and CDR2 FQGNSA. The CDR3 DNA reads as TGTGCCAGCAGCTTGGGCTCTCCACGGACAGATACGCAGTATTTT. Translated, it gives CASSLGSPRTDTQYF.

CDR3 amino acids: CASSKGRRVDTEAFF. The CDR3 DNA is TGCGCCAGCAGCAAGGGGCGGAGGGTGGACACTGAAGCTTTCTTT. J is TRBJ1-1 and V is TRBV5-1, with a weak D call TRBD1 (5 bases). Looked up from germline, CDR1 is SGHRS and CDR2 is YFSETQ. The V end lost 4 bases, the J end lost 3 bases, and 16 bases lay between the germline ends. The CDR3 is 15 residues long.

The chain employs TRBV28 and TRBJ1-3; D gene unclear. The CDR3 covers 17 residues. Between the trimmed V and J ends, which lost 3 bases and 0 bases, there was a span of 15 bases. CDR1 MDHEN and CDR2 SYDVKM come from the germline V gene. CDR3 protein: CASSLADLTFSGNTIYF. CDR3 sequence (DNA): TGTGCCAGCAGTTTGGCAGACCTCACTTTCTCTGGAAACACCATATATTTT.

The V call is TRBV5-1, the J call TRBJ1-1; no firm D call. The CDR3 loop spans 15 amino acids. The V gene's germline CDR1 is SGHRS and CDR2 YFSETQ. V lost 1 base and J 1 base, leaving 11 bases between the germline ends. This CDR3 is CASSLMPGGNTEAFF. The CDR3, as DNA: TGCGCCAGCAGCTTGATGCCCGGTGGGAACACTGAAGCTTTCTTT.

The chain combines TRBV6-5 with TRBJ2-7; D not resolved. Germline V CDR1 and CDR2: MNHEY, SVGAGI. The V end was cut by 7 bases, the J end by 3 bases, with 7 bases between. This CDR3 has 11 residues. The DNA for the CDR3 is TGTGCCAGCACCCTCAGCTACGAGCAGTACTTC. Amino acid sequence: CASTLSYEQYF.

V and J are TRBV19 and TRBJ1-1; 11 bases line up with TRBD1. The V gene end was trimmed by 6 bases and the J gene end by 5 bases; junction bases not matched to a gene: 5. This CDR3 is built from 14 residues. CDR1 is LNHDA, CDR2 SQIVND, per germline (reference sequence). In DNA, the CDR3 is TGTGCCAGTAGGCGGGACAGGGGGAATACTGAAGCTTTCTTT. This encodes CASRRDRGNTEAFF.

This clone was counted between two and nine times. The chain recombines TRBV19 with TRBJ1-1; 12 bases are a match to TRBD1. The CDR3 has 16 amino acids. The germline gives CDR1 LNHDA, CDR2 SQIVND (reference sequence). V shed 5 bases and J 4 bases; nucleotides not matched to a gene: 8. The CDR3 spells CASSLPGQGAITEAFF. The DNA of the CDR3 is TGTGCCAGTAGTCTCCCGGGACAGGGGGCTATCACTGAAGCTTTCTTT.

The CDR3 spells CASSTGFFEQFF. CDR3 nucleotide sequence: TGTGCCAGCAGCACAGGGTTTTTTGAGCAGTTCTTC. The chain links TRBV5-6 to TRBJ2-1; TRBD1 is a possible D gene (6 bases). Per the germline V gene, CDR1 is SGHDT and CDR2 is YYEEEE. CDR3 length: 12 amino acids. V lost 4 bases and J lost 9, with 11 bases in between.